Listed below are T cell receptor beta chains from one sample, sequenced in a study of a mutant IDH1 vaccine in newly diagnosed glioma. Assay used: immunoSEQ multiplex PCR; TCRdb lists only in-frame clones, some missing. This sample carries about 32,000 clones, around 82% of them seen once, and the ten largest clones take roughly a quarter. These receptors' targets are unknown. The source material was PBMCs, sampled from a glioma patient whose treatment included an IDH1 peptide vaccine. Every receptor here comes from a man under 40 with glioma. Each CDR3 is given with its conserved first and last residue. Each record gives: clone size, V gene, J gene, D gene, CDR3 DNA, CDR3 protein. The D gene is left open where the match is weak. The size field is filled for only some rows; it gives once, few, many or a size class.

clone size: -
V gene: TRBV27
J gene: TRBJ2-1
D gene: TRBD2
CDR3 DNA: TGTGCCAGCAGTTTATCCTCTAGCGGGAGCTACAATGAGCAGTTCTTC
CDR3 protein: CASSLSSSGSYNEQFF

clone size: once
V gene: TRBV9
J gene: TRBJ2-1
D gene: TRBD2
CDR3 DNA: TGTGCCAGCAGCGACTCACTAGCGGACCACTCCAATGAGCAGTTCTTC
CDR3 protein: CASSDSLADHSNEQFF

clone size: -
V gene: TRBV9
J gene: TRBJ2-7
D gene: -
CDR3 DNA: TGTGCCAGCAGCCCCCAAGGCGAGGCTTCCTACGAGCAGTACTTC
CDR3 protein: CASSPQGEASYEQYF

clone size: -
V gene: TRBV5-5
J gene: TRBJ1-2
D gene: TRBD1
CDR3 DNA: TGTGCCAGCAGCCTCGGCAGGGGGGTTAACTATGGCTACACCTTC
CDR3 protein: CASSLGRGVNYGYTF

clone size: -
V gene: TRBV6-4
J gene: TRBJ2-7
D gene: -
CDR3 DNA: TGTGCCAGCAGTGACCCCTACGAGCAGTACTTC
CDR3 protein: CASSDPYEQYF

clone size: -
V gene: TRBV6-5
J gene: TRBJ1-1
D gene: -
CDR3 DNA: TGTGCCAGCAGTGGGGACTTGGACACTGAAGCTTTCTTT
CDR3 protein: CASSGDLDTEAFF

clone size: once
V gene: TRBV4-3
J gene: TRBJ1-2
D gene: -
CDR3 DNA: TGCGCCAGCAGCCAAGATGTAGGAGGAGGAGGTAACTATGGCTACACCTTC
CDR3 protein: CASSQDVGGGGNYGYTF

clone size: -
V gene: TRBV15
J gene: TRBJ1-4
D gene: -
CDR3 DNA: TGTGCCACCAGCAGAGGAGCTAATGAAAAACTGTTTTTT
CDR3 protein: CATSRGANEKLFF

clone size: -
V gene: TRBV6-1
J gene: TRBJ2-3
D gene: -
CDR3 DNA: TGTGCCAGCATCGGTGTCACAGATACGCAGTATTTT
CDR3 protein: CASIGVTDTQYF

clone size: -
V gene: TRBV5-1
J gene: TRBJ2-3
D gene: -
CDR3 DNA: TGCGCCAGCAGCTTGTGGAGCGGGCAAAGCACAGATACGCAGTATTTT
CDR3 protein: CASSLWSGQSTDTQYF

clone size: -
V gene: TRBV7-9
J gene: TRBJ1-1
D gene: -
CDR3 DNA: TGTGCCAGCAGCTTAGCGCTGAGAGGGCCAGAAGCTTTCTTT
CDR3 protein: CASSLALRGPEAFF

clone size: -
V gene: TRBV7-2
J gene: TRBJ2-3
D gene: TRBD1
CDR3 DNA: TGTGCCAGCAGCACAGGGGTAGCCCTCACAGATACGCAGTATTTT
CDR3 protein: CASSTGVALTDTQYF

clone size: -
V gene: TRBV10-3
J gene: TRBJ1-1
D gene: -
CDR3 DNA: TGTGCCATCAGTGTTTCCCAAGACATACCCCCTGAAGCTTTCTTT
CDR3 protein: CAISVSQDIPPEAFF

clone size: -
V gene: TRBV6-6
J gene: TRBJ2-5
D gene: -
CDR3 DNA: TGTGCCAGCAGCGAACATGGGGAGACCCAGTACTTC
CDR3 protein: CASSEHGETQYF

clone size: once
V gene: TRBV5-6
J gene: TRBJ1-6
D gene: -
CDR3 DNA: TGTGCCAGCAGCCTAAAGGCCCAATATTCCTATAATTCACCCCTCCACTTT
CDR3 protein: CASSLKAQYSYNSPLHF

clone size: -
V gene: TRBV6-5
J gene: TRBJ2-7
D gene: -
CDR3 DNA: TGTGCCAGCAGTTACTCGAAGCGGTCCGGGGGCGAGCAGTACTTC
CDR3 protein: CASSYSKRSGGEQYF

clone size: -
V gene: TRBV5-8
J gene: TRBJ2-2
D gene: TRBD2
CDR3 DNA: TGTGCCAGCAGCCCTCGCGGGAGGGCCGCCGGGGAGCTGTTTTTT
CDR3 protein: CASSPRGRAAGELFF

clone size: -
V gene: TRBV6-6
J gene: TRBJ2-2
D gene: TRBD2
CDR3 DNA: TGTGCCAGCACCGACGATCTAGCGGGTACCGGGGAGCTGTTTTTT
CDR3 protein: CASTDDLAGTGELFF